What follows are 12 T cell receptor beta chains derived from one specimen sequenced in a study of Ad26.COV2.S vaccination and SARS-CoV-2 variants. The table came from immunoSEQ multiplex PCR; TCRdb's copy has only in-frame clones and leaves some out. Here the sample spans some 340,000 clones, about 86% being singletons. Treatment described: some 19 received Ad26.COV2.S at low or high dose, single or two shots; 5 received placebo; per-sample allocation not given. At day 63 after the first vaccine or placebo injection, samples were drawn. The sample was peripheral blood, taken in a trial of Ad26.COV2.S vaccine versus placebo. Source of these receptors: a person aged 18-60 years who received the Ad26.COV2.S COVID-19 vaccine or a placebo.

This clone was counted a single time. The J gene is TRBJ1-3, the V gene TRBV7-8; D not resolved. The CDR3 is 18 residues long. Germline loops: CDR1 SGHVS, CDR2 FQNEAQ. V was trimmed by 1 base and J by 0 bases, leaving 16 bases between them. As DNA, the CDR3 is TGTGCCAGCAGCTTAGTTATACGGCCGAACTTCTCTGGAAACACCATATATTTT. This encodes CASSLVIRPNFSGNTIYF. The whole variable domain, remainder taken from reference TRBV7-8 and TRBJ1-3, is GAGVSQSPRYKVAKRGQDVALRCDPISGHVSLFWYQQALGQGPEFLTYFQNEAQLDKSGLPSDRFFAERPEGSVSTLKIQRTQQEDSAVYLCASSLVIRPNFSGNTIYFGEGSWLTVV.

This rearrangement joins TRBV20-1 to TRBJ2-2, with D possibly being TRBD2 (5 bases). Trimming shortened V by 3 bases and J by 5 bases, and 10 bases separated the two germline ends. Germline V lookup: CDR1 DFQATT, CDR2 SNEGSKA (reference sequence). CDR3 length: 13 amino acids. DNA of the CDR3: TGCAGTGCTAGTCTCTCGGGGACCGGGGAGCTGTTTTTT. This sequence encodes CSASLSGTGELFF.

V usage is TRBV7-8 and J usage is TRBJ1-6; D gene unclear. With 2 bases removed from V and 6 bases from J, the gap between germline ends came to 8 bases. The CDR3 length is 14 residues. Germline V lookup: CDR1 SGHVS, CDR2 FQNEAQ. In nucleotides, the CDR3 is TGTGCCAGCAGCTTATCAGACGGTAATTCACCCCTCCACTTT. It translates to CASSLSDGNSPLHF.

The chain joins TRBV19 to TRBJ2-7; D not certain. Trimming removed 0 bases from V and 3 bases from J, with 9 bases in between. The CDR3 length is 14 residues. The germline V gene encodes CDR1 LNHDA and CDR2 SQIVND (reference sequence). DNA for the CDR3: TGTGCCAGTAGTATAGATTGGCAGAACTACGAGCAGTACTTC. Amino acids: CASSIDWQNYEQYF.

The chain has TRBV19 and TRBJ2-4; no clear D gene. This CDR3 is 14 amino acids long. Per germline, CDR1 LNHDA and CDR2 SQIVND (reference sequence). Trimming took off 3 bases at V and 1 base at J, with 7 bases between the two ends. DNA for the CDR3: TGTGCCAGTAGTATGAAGGAGGCCAAAAACATTCAGTACTTC. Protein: CASSMKEAKNIQYF. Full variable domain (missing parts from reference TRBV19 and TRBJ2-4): DGGITQSPKYLFRKEGQNVTLSCEQNLNHDAMYWYRQDPGQGLRLIYYSQIVNDFQKGDIAEGYSVSREKKESFPLTVTSAQKNPTAFYLCASSMKEAKNIQYFGAGTRLSVL.

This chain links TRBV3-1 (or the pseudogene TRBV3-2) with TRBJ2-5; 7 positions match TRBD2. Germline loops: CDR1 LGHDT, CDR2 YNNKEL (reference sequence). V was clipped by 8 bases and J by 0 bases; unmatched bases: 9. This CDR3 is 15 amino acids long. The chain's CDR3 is CASGWNSGYQETQYF. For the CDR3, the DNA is TGTGCCAGCGGGTGGAATAGCGGGTACCAAGAGACCCAGTACTTC.

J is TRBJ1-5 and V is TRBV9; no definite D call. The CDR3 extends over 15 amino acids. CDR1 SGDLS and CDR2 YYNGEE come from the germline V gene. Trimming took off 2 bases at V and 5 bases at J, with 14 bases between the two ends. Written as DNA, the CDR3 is TGTGCCAGCAGCGTGGGAAAAGGGAGGGATCAGCCCCAGCATTTT. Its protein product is CASSVGKGRDQPQHF.

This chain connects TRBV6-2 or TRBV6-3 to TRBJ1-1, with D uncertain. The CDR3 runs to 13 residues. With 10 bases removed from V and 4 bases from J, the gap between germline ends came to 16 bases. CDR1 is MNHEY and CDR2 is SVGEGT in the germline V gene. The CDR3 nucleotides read TGTGCCACCAACCCATCCTCGAGCACTGAAGCTTTCTTT. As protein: CATNPSSSTEAFF.

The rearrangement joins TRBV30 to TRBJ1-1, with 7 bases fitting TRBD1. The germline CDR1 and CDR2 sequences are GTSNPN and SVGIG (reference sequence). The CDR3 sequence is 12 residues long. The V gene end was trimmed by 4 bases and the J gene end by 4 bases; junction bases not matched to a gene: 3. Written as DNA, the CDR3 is TGTGCCTGGACACAGGGGTCCACTGAAGCTTTCTTT. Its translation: CAWTQGSTEAFF.

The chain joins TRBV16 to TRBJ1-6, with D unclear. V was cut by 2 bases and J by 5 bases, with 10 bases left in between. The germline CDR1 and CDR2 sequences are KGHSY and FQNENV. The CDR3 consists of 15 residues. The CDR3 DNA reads TGTGCCAGCAGCCAAGGGTGGTCCCATAATTCACCCCTCCACTTT. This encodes CASSQGWSHNSPLHF. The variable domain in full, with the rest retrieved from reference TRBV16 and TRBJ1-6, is GEEVAQTPKHLVRGEGQKAKLYCAPIKGHSYVFWYQQVLKNEFKFLISFQNENVFDETGMPKERFSAKCLPNSPCSLEIQATKLEDSAVYFCASSQGWSHNSPLHFGNGTRLTVT.

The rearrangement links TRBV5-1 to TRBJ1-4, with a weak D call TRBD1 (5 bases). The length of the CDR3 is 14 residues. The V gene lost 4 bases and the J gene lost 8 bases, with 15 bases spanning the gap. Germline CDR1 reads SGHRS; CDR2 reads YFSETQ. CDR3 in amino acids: CASSPGSGGEKLFF. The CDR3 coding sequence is TGCGCCAGCAGCCCAGGGTCAGGAGGGGAAAAACTGTTTTTT.

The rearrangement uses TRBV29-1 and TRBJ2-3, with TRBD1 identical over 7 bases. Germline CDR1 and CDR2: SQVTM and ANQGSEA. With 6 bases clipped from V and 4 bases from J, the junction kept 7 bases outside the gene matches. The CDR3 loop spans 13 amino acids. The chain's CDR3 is CSVEPQGADTQYF. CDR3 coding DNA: TGCAGCGTCGAACCCCAGGGGGCAGATACGCAGTATTTT.